A selection of T cell receptor beta chains follows, all from one sample in a study of spatial heterogeneity in lung cancer. TCRdb analysed the 5' RACE reads with MiXCR anew, one entry per CDR3 protein. The sample has approximately 52,000 distinct CDR3 sequences, around 6.7% seen once. The sequencing used PBMCs, collected at surgery. The receptors here all came from a female donor with early-stage non-small cell lung cancer. Each CDR3 is given with its conserved first and last residue. Each record gives: J gene, D gene, V gene, clone size, CDR3 length, CDR3 protein, CDR3 DNA. D genes are given only for firm matches. Clone size, where shown, is once, few, many, or a class for clones that have expanded.

TRBJ1-1	NA	TRBV3-1	NA	15	CASSLHRDPNTEAFF	TGTGCCAGCAGCCTCCACCGGGATCCTAACACTGAAGCTTTCTTT
TRBJ2-3	NA	TRBV6-2/TRBV6-3	NA	14	CASEEGAWMNTQYF	TGTGCCAGCGAAGAAGGAGCGTGGATGAATACGCAGTATTTT
TRBJ2-1	NA	TRBV5-1	many	14	CASSLGQSYNEQFF	TGCGCCAGCAGCTTGGGCCAGTCCTACAATGAGCAGTTCTTC
TRBJ2-1	NA	TRBV28	many	12	CASTSPGKVQFF	TGTGCCAGCACCTCACCTGGAAAGGTGCAGTTCTTC
TRBJ2-7	TRBD2	TRBV6-5	many	18	CASSYSPLIAGSQYEQYF	TGTGCCAGCAGCTACAGCCCCTTGATAGCGGGGAGCCAGTACGAGCAGTACTTC
TRBJ2-2	NA	TRBV12-3/TRBV12-4	NA	14	CASSLGPQPGELFF	TGTGCCAGCAGTTTGGGACCTCAACCCGGGGAGCTGTTTTTT
TRBJ2-6	NA	TRBV23-1	many	14	CASRYYSGANVLTF	TGCGCCAGCCGTTACTACTCTGGGGCCAACGTCCTGACTTTC
TRBJ2-5	TRBD2	TRBV12-3/TRBV12-4	many	14	CASSLGTRLETQYF	TGTGCCAGCAGTTTGGGGACTAGGTTGGAGACCCAGTACTTC
TRBJ2-5	NA	TRBV3-1	many	11	CASSQGRTQYF	TGTGCCAGCAGCCAGGGGCGGACCCAGTACTTC
TRBJ2-3	NA	TRBV20-1	many	13	CSATIPGTDTQYF	TGCAGTGCTACCATACCGGGGACAGATACGCAGTATTTT
TRBJ2-7	NA	TRBV20-1	many	15	CSARASPGASYEQYF	TGCAGTGCTAGGGCGTCGCCGGGGGCCTCCTACGAGCAGTACTTC
TRBJ2-5	TRBD1	TRBV24-1	NA	15	CATSDPGTAQETQYF	TGTGCCACCAGTGACCCCGGGACAGCCCAAGAGACCCAGTACTTC
TRBJ1-3	NA	TRBV7-6	many	15	CASSPSVSSRNTIYF	TGTGCCAGCAGCCCTTCAGTATCAAGTAGGAACACCATATATTTT
TRBJ2-5	NA	TRBV5-1	many	11	CASSLYETQYF	TGCGCCAGCAGCTTGTATGAGACCCAGTACTTC
TRBJ1-2	NA	TRBV20-1	few	13	CSAFWQGIYGYTF	TGCAGTGCCTTTTGGCAGGGCATCTATGGCTACACCTTC
TRBJ2-7	NA	TRBV20-1	NA	13	CSAQGGSSAEQYF	TGCAGTGCTCAGGGGGGTTCGAGTGCCGAGCAGTACTTC
TRBJ1-2	NA	TRBV19	many	11	CASSWYSGYTF	TGTGCCAGTAGTTGGTACAGTGGCTACACCTTC
TRBJ1-1	NA	TRBV29-1	many	13	CSVARAGNTEAFF	TGCAGCGTTGCGAGGGCAGGGAACACTGAAGCTTTCTTT
TRBJ1-6	NA	TRBV7-9	many	13	CASSPTGNSPLHF	TGTGCCAGCAGTCCCACAGGGAATTCACCCCTCCACTTT
TRBJ2-1	NA	TRBV27	many	16	CASSFVGASSYNEQFF	TGTGCCAGCAGTTTCGTGGGGGCCAGCTCCTACAATGAGCAGTTCTTC
TRBJ2-7	NA	TRBV3-1	many	14	CASSHRDRVREQYF	TGTGCCAGCAGCCATCGGGACCGCGTACGTGAGCAGTACTTC
TRBJ2-7	NA	TRBV2	NA	12	CASSEFGYEQYF	TGTGCCAGCAGTGAATTTGGCTACGAGCAGTACTTC
TRBJ2-7	NA	TRBV14	many	13	CASSYQVVHEQYF	TGTGCCAGCAGCTACCAGGTAGTACACGAGCAGTACTTC
TRBJ2-3	TRBD1	TRBV6-5	few	14	CASSQGAVADTQYF	TGTGCCAGCAGCCAGGGGGCGGTGGCAGATACGCAGTATTTT
TRBJ2-7	NA	TRBV28	few	12	CASTDKVYEQYF	TGTGCCAGCACGGATAAGGTCTACGAGCAGTACTTC
TRBJ1-2	NA	TRBV25-1	NA	14	CASSEEGPPYGYTF	TGTGCCAGCAGTGAAGAGGGGCCCCCCTATGGCTACACCTTC
TRBJ2-7	NA	TRBV19	few	13	CATKGWGSYEQYF	TGTGCCACTAAAGGCTGGGGCTCCTACGAGCAGTACTTC
TRBJ1-6	TRBD1	TRBV12-3/TRBV12-4	NA	14	CASTWTGGRSPLHF	TGTGCCAGCACCTGGACAGGGGGCAGGTCACCCCTCCACTTT
TRBJ1-5	NA	TRBV11-2	many	15	CASSLMDSPNQPQHF	TGTGCCAGCAGCTTAATGGACAGCCCCAATCAGCCCCAGCATTTT
TRBJ1-6	TRBD1	TRBV6-2/TRBV6-3	few	16	CASSYGQAGWGSPLHF	TGTGCCAGCAGTTACGGACAGGCCGGCTGGGGTTCACCCCTCCACTTT
TRBJ1-2	TRBD1	TRBV19	many	13	CASRQGAGERYTF	TGTGCCAGTCGTCAGGGGGCAGGGGAGCGCTACACCTTC